One and the same sample provided the 27 T cell receptor beta chains below, sequenced in a study of OX40 agonist ivuxolimab in advanced cancers. Clones were read by immunoSEQ multiplex PCR, and TCRdb kept only the in-frame ones, dropping some. The sample gives tens of thousands of clones, 82% of which show up once; about 2% is in the top ten. This specimen was CD4+ or CD8+ T cells sorted from blood, taken in a trial of the OX40 agonist ivuxolimab. All receptors derive from an adult with an advanced solid tumor such as melanoma, head and neck, liver or kidney cancer.

This chain connects TRBV11-1 to TRBJ2-7, with 9 bases lining up with TRBD1. With 5 bases clipped from V and 3 bases from J, the junction kept 2 bases outside the gene matches. CDR1 and CDR2 from the germline V gene are SGHAT and FQDESV (reference sequence). There are 13 residues in the CDR3. The CDR3 DNA follows: TGTGCCAGCAGCAGGACAGGGGACTACGAGCAGTACTTC. It specifies CASSRTGDYEQYF.

The chain is built from TRBV30 and TRBJ1-4; D perhaps matches TRBD1 (5 bases). The CDR3 has 14 residues. V gave up 0 bases and J gave up 0 bases, with 5 bases separating them. Germline CDR1 and CDR2: GTSNPN and SVGIG (reference sequence). The CDR3 here is CAWSVGATNEKLFF. CDR3 coding DNA: TGTGCCTGGAGTGTGGGGGCAACTAATGAAAAACTGTTTTTT.

This chain joins TRBV6-5 and TRBJ2-3; unclear D gene. The V gene's germline CDR1 is MNHEY and CDR2 SVGAGI. The CDR3 extends over 13 amino acids. V was trimmed by 0 bases and J by 7 bases, leaving 8 bases between them. DNA for the CDR3: TGTGCCAGCAGTTACTCGACCCTTAATACGCAGTATTTT. Translation gives CASSYSTLNTQYF.

The rearrangement joins TRBV18 to TRBJ2-3; either TRBD1 or TRBD2 may fit D (5 bases each). Germline lookup yields CDR1 KGHSH and CDR2 LQKENI. Trimming removed 3 bases at V and 1 base at J, with 11 bases between. This CDR3 region has 15 residues. CDR3 protein: CASSPGTDRTDTQYF. As DNA, the CDR3 is TGTGCCAGCTCACCCGGGACGGACCGCACAGATACGCAGTATTTT.

The chain carries TRBV7-9 and TRBJ2-5; D call uncertain. Per germline, CDR1 SEHNR and CDR2 FQNEAQ (reference sequence). Trimming removed 5 bases from V and 4 bases from J, with 8 bases in between. The CDR3 loop spans 12 amino acids. The CDR3 sequence: CASSIMGETQYF. CDR3 DNA sequence: TGTGCCAGCAGCATTATGGGAGAGACCCAGTACTTC.

The chain couples TRBV5-4 to TRBJ1-2, with 11 bases matching TRBD1. V was clipped by 0 bases and J by 8 bases; unmatched bases: 6. Germline assignment: CDR1 SGHNT and CDR2 YYREEE (reference sequence). The CDR3 sequence is 15 residues long. CDR3 protein: CASSLVMGQGEGYTF. CDR3 DNA sequence: TGTGCCAGCAGCTTGGTTATGGGACAGGGGGAGGGCTACACCTTC.

The chain joins TRBV4-2 to TRBJ2-3; 7 nucleotides line up with TRBD1. The CDR3 spans 16 residues. Germline loops: CDR1 LGHNA, CDR2 YNFKEQ. The V gene end was trimmed by 4 bases and the J gene end by 5 bases; junction bases not matched to a gene: 12. In nucleotides, the CDR3 is TGTGCCAGCAGCCCAGGGGGTACCCCGGGACAAGATACGCAGTATTTT. Encoded protein: CASSPGGTPGQDTQYF.

The chain couples TRBV29-1 to TRBJ2-1; the match to TRBD2 covers 12 bases. Germline values: CDR1 SQVTM, CDR2 ANQGSEA. This CDR3 has 13 residues. The CDR3 is CRARLAGVNEQFF. The CDR3, as DNA: TGCAGGGCCCGACTAGCGGGAGTCAATGAGCAGTTCTTC.

This clone has just one count. The genes are TRBV28 and TRBJ1-5, with a weak D call TRBD1 (5 bases). There are 16 residues in the CDR3. Germline V lookup: CDR1 MDHEN, CDR2 SYDVKM. Trimming shortened V by 6 bases and J by 1 base, and 16 bases separated the two germline ends. CDR3 sequence reads: CASSPGDRGSNQPQHF. For the CDR3, the DNA is TGTGCCAGCAGCCCAGGAGATCGGGGGAGCAATCAGCCCCAGCATTTT.

Written as DNA, the CDR3 is TGTGCCAGCTCACCGCCGAGGGTAGCGGGAGATGTAGATGAGCAGTTCTTC. Amino acid sequence: CASSPPRVAGDVDEQFF. The V call is TRBV18, the J call TRBJ2-1, with 9 bases identical to TRBD2. Germline assignment: CDR1 KGHSH and CDR2 LQKENI. The V and J ends lost 3 bases and 8 bases, in that order; junction bases with no gene match: 14. The CDR3 is made up of 17 amino acids.

The chain links TRBV10-3 to TRBJ2-1, with 9 bases fitting TRBD1. The CDR3 consists of 15 residues. J gave up 3 bases and V 6 bases, and 6 bases lay outside the gene matches. Germline-derived CDR1 and CDR2 are ENHRY and SYGVKD. The CDR3 coding sequence is TGTGCCATCAGGGGACAGGGAACTAACTACAATGAGCAGTTCTTC. Protein sequence: CAIRGQGTNYNEQFF.

This clone was picked up a small number of times. The chain carries TRBV9 and TRBJ2-1; D call uncertain. This CDR3 region has 17 residues. Trimming took off 3 bases at V and 0 bases at J, with 16 bases between the two ends. The germline V gene encodes CDR1 SGDLS and CDR2 YYNGEE. CDR3 in DNA: TGTGCCAGCAGCGGATCCAAAGGGTCTAGCTCCTACAATGAGCAGTTCTTC. Encoded protein: CASSGSKGSSSYNEQFF.

This sequence joins TRBV18 and TRBJ1-5; D uncertain. Germline CDR1 reads KGHSH; CDR2 reads LQKENI. This CDR3 spans 19 amino acids. The V gene lost 4 bases and the J gene lost 0 bases, with 22 bases spanning the gap. The CDR3 region has the DNA TGTGCCAGCTCACAAACTTTCGCGGGTAACTTGGATAGCAATCAGCCCCAGCATTTT. Amino acid sequence: CASSQTFAGNLDSNQPQHF. The full variable domain, rest sourced from reference TRBV18 and TRBJ1-5, is NAGVMQNPRHLVRRRGQEARLRCSPMKGHSHVYWYRQLPEEGLKFMVYLQKENIIDESGMPKERFSAEFPKEGPSILRIQQVVRGDSAAYFCASSQTFAGNLDSNQPQHFGDGTRLSIL.

This rearrangement joins TRBV5-1 to TRBJ2-2, with D tentatively TRBD2 (7 bases). The CDR3 loop spans 17 amino acids. The V gene's germline CDR1 is SGHRS and CDR2 YFSETQ. The V end was cut by 2 bases, the J end by 2 bases, with 16 bases between. The DNA of the CDR3 is TGCGCCAGCAGCTTTTGGCGGGGGACAACTAACACCGGGGAGCTGTTTTTT. Translation: CASSFWRGTTNTGELFF.

The chain is built from TRBV2 and TRBJ2-2, with TRBD2 matching 7 bases. CDR1 is SNHLY, CDR2 FYNNEI, per germline. The CDR3 has 13 residues. After removal of 6 bases from V and 7 bases from J, the junction contained 5 bases not matched to a gene. CDR3 region: CASRVGLVGELFF. The CDR3 region has the DNA TGTGCCAGCAGAGTCGGACTAGTCGGGGAGCTGTTTTTT. The whole variable domain, filled in from reference TRBV2 and TRBJ2-2, reads EPEVTQTPSHQVTQMGQEVILRCVPISNHLYFYWYRQILGQKVEFLVSFYNNEISEKSEIFDDQFSVERPDGSNFTLKIRSTKLEDSAMYFCASRVGLVGELFFGEGSRLTVL.

CDR3 DNA sequence: TGTGCCAGCATTAGACTTGGACAGGCCACAGATACGCAGTATTTT. Encoded protein: CASIRLGQATDTQYF. The J gene is TRBJ2-3, the V gene TRBV6-1, with 7 bases aligning to TRBD1. Germline V gives CDR1 MNHNS, CDR2 SASEGT. The CDR3 runs 15 residues. V lost 7 bases and J lost 2; bases outside the gene matches: 9.

The chain has TRBV30 and TRBJ2-4; D not resolved. Germline values: CDR1 GTSNPN, CDR2 SVGIG (reference sequence). The CDR3 is 13 amino acids. The V gene lost 5 bases and the J gene lost 1 base, with 9 bases spanning the gap. The CDR3 here is CAWGNGAKNIQYF. CDR3 coding DNA: TGTGCCTGGGGGAATGGGGCCAAAAACATTCAGTACTTC. Combining the CDR3 with reference TRBV30 and TRBJ2-4 gives the whole variable domain SQTIHQWPATLVQPVGSPLSLECTVEGTSNPNLYWYRQAAGRGLQLLFYSVGIGQISSEVPQNLSASRPQDRQFILSSKKLLLSDSGFYLCAWGNGAKNIQYFGAGTRLSVL.

This clone was detected only a few times. The genes are TRBV19 and TRBJ1-1, with TRBD1 identical over 7 bases. The CDR3 is 14 amino acids. Looked up from germline, CDR1 is LNHDA and CDR2 is SQIVND (reference sequence). The V and J ends lost 6 bases and 0 bases, in that order; junction bases with no gene match: 4. The CDR3 DNA is TGTGCCAGTAGCACAGGGGTAATGAACACTGAAGCTTTCTTT. Translation: CASSTGVMNTEAFF.

The V and J genes are TRBV2 and TRBJ2-7, with a tentative D call TRBD1 (6 bases). V dropped 6 bases and J dropped 3 bases, with 12 bases sitting between them. The CDR3 has 13 residues. CDR1 and CDR2 from the germline V gene are SNHLY and FYNNEI. The CDR3 spells CASRRQDIYEQYF. For the CDR3, the DNA is TGTGCCAGCAGACGACAGGACATCTACGAGCAGTACTTC.

The chain joins TRBV7-2 to TRBJ2-1; D unresolved. V was pared by 5 bases and J by 7 bases, with 3 bases between. CDR1 and CDR2 from the germline V gene are SGHTA and FQGNSA. CDR3 size: 10 residues. The CDR3 spells CASSINEQFF. CDR3 DNA: TGTGCCAGCAGCATTAATGAGCAGTTCTTC.

This clone was counted between two and nine times. This chain joins TRBV19 and TRBJ2-3, with D possibly being TRBD1 or TRBD2 (6 bases each). CDR1 and CDR2 (germline): LNHDA, SQIVND (reference sequence). Trimming took off 4 bases at V and 0 bases at J, with 14 bases between the two ends. The CDR3 consists of 16 residues. CDR3 DNA: TGTGCCAGTAGTAGACGGGGGCCCCCTAGCACAGATACGCAGTATTTT. Its translation: CASSRRGPPSTDTQYF.

V and J are TRBV20-1 and TRBJ2-5; D uncertain. Trimming stripped 3 bases from V and 3 bases from J, with 5 bases between. The germline gives CDR1 DFQATT, CDR2 SNEGSKA (reference sequence). The CDR3 consists of 11 residues. The CDR3 spells CSARFEETQYF. CDR3 DNA sequence: TGCAGTGCTAGGTTCGAAGAGACCCAGTACTTC.

This chain connects TRBV5-4 to TRBJ2-1, with TRBD2 matching 7 bases. Per the germline V gene, CDR1 is SGHNT and CDR2 is YYREEE (reference sequence). The CDR3 runs 15 residues. J was trimmed by 0 bases and V by 1 base; bases with no gene match: 1. CDR3 sequence (DNA): TGTGCCAGCAGCTTGAGCGGGGACTCCTACAATGAGCAGTTCTTC. Amino acids: CASSLSGDSYNEQFF.

This chain joins TRBV5-1 and TRBJ1-4; TRBD1 matches 9 bases. The length of the CDR3 is 15 residues. The junction had 7 bases not matched to a gene; V was cut back by 4 bases and J by 6 bases. Germline V lookup: CDR1 SGHRS, CDR2 YFSETQ. DNA for the CDR3: TGCGCCAGCAGCAAGGACGGGACAGGGTATGAAAAACTGTTTTTT. Translated, it gives CASSKDGTGYEKLFF.

This clone appeared once. The V gene is TRBV10-3, the J gene TRBJ2-3; D is uncertain. The CDR3 spans 14 residues. Trimming left V 0 bases short and J 0 bases short, with 4 bases between. The V gene's germline CDR1 is ENHRY and CDR2 SYGVKD. The CDR3 loop is CAISESTSTDTQYF. DNA for the CDR3: TGTGCCATCAGTGAGTCGACTAGCACAGATACGCAGTATTTT.

The chain combines TRBV6-5 with TRBJ2-4; D gene unclear. Trimming left V 0 bases short and J 6 bases short, with 12 bases between. Germline V lookup: CDR1 MNHEY, CDR2 SVGAGI. The CDR3 totals 15 residues. The CDR3 DNA sequence: TGTGCCAGCAGTTACTCGACGCTATCCTCAAACATTCAGTACTTC. This gives the protein CASSYSTLSSNIQYF.

The chain joins TRBV29-1 to TRBJ2-2; D is possibly TRBD2 (5 bases). V lost 6 bases and J 7 bases, leaving 12 bases between the germline ends. Germline assignment: CDR1 SQVTM and CDR2 ANQGSEA. The CDR3 is made up of 12 amino acids. The CDR3 coding sequence is TGCAGCGTCGACCCAGGAGGCGGGGAGCTGTTTTTT. Protein product: CSVDPGGGELFF.